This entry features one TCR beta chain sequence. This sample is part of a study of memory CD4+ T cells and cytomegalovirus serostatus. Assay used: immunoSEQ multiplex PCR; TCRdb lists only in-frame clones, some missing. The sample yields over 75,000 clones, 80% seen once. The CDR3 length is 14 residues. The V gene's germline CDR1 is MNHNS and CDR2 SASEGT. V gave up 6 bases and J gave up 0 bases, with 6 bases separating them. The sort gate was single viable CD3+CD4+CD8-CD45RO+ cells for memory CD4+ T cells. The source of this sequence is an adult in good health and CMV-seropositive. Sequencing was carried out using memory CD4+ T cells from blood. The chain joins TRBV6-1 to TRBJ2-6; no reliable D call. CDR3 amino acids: CASRVLSGANVLTF. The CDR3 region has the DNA TGTGCCAGCAGAGTTCTCTCTGGGGCCAACGTCCTGACTTTC.